In its sample, the clone carrying this T cell receptor beta chain was seen a few times. These data belong to a study of human T cells and chemical hapten exposure. Regarding time point: patch test 1, 2 weeks after DPC sensitization. Described treatment: therapeutic diphenylcyclopropenone sensitization with weekly scalp DPC. In the authors' workflow: Sampled TCR counts reached a median of 95,638 per sample, with values ranging from roughly 20,000 to 700,000. TCRdb used MiXCR to reprocess the RACE reads, holding one entry per CDR3 protein. It is TCRdb's table, rather than the study itself, that gives the V and J calls and clone size. This sample has approximately 80,000 distinct CDR3 sequences, with roughly 10% found just once. With 4 bases removed from V and 2 bases from J, the gap between germline ends came to 12 bases. Per germline, CDR1 LNHDA and CDR2 SQIVND (reference sequence). This CDR3 has 14 residues.

The material sequenced was whole blood, taken in connection with sensitization to the hapten diphenylcyclopropenone (DPC). The chain links TRBV19 to TRBJ2-7; D remains unclear. This TCR derives from a woman aged 45-59 years with alopecia areata. Some clones in this sample may be carry-over from other donors' samples. CDR3 amino acids: CASSNLAETYEQYF. The DNA of the CDR3 is TGTGCCAGTAGTAATCTCGCTGAGACCTACGAGCAGTACTTC.